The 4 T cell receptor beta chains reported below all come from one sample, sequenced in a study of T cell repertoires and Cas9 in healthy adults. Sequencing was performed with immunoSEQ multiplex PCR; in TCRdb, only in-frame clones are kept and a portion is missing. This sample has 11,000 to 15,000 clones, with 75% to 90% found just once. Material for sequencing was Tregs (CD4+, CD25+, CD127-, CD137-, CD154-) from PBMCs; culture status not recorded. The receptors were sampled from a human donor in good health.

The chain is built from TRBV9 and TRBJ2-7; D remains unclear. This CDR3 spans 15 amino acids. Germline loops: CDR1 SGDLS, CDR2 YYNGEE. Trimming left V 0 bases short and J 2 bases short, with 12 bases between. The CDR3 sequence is CASSVGGIPPYEQYF. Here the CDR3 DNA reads TGTGCCAGCAGCGTAGGAGGAATACCACCCTACGAGCAGTACTTC.

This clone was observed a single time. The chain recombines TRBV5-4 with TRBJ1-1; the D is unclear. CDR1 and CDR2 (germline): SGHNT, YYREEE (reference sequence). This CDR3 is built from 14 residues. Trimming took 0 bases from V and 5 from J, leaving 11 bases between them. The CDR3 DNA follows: TGTGCCAGCAGCTTGGACGTTCGGGGAACTGAAGCTTTCTTT. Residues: CASSLDVRGTEAFF.

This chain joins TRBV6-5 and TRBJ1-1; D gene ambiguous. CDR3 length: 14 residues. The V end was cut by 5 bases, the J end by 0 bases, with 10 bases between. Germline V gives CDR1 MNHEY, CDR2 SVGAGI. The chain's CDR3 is CASSEVRLNTEAFF. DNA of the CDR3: TGTGCCAGCAGTGAAGTCCGCCTGAACACTGAAGCTTTCTTT.

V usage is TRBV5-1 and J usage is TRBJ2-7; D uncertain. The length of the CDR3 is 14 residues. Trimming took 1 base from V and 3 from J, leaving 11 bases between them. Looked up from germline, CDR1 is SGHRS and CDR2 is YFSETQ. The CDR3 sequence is CASSLRQASYEQYF. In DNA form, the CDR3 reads TGCGCCAGCAGCTTGCGGCAGGCCAGCTACGAGCAGTACTTC.